This entry concerns a single T cell receptor (beta chain). Its antigen is undetermined. These data come from a study of T-cell memory formation after mild COVID-19. Using its own MiXCR run on the 5' RACE reads, TCRdb lists one record per CDR3 protein. The sample lists approximately 260,000 distinct CDR3 sequences, 16% occurring once. There are 11 residues in the CDR3. CDR1 is SQVTM, CDR2 ANQGSEA, per germline. Trimming pared 6 bases from V and 3 bases from J, leaving 8 bases between. Study-wide results and limits: There was a balanced CD4/CD8 profile in clones contracting day 15 to 85, and later expanders leaned CD4+. The authors left the SARS-CoV-2 specificity of second-wave clones peaking on day 37 unconfirmed. Pre-infection memory showed some responding clones, and this suggested that cross-reactive memory joined.

The sample was PBMCs or a T cell subset sorted from them (not recorded which). This receptor was taken from a man aged 18 to 29 who had mild COVID-19 (a few samples of this study predate the infection). Cell type and time point are not known. The chain is built from TRBV29-1 and TRBJ1-1, with D unclear. The CDR3 here is CSVAADTEAFF. The DNA for the CDR3 is TGCAGCGTCGCCGCGGACACTGAAGCTTTCTTT.